A single sample gave rise to the 11 T cell receptor beta chains below, sequenced in a study of cytomegalovirus exposure and HLA in healthy donors. The PCR ran on 60 Vbeta and 13 Jbeta primers. Assay used: immunoSEQ multiplex PCR; TCRdb lists only in-frame clones, some missing. There are around 130,000 clones in the sample; 8% to 9.5% occur only once, and 5.5% lies in the top ten. The specimen was PBMCs. The receptor source for this set is a man between 40 and 49 years old in good health and CMV-seronegative.

This clone was counted only a few times. The genes are TRBV5-1 and TRBJ1-1; TRBD1 is a possible D gene (5 bases). The V and J ends lost 6 bases and 1 base respectively, with 7 bases between them. Germline values: CDR1 SGHRS, CDR2 YFSETQ. The CDR3 consists of 12 residues. This chain's CDR3 is CASKGENTEAFF. For the CDR3, the DNA is TGCGCCAGCAAAGGGGAGAACACTGAAGCTTTCTTT.

This clone turned up a few times. The chain employs TRBV5-6 and TRBJ2-5; 7 bases are shared with TRBD2. With 3 bases clipped from V and 2 bases from J, the junction kept 13 bases outside the gene matches. The germline CDR1 and CDR2 sequences are SGHDT and YYEEEE. The CDR3 has 17 residues. The CDR3 coding sequence is TGTGCCAGCAGCTCACTTTATGAGGGGAGGGGTCAAGAGACCCAGTACTTC. Its protein is CASSSLYEGRGQETQYF.

This clone was seen more than once but under ten times. The chain uses TRBV5-6 and TRBJ1-1; D ambiguous. CDR1 is SGHDT and CDR2 is YYEEEE in the germline V gene. Trimming removed 4 bases at V and 10 bases at J, with 14 bases between. The CDR3 spans 12 residues. In DNA form, the CDR3 reads TGTGCCAGCAGCCCGTTGTCGGGTCGAGCTTTCTTT. Translation: CASSPLSGRAFF.

Remarks on this clone: Relative to the germline gene, one junction end is altered; a read error may explain this. The chain is built from TRBV30 and TRBJ2-2, with a possible D match to TRBD1 (6 bases). CDR3 size: 13 residues. From germline, CDR1 is GTSNPN and CDR2 SVGIG (reference sequence). CDR3 in DNA: TGTGCCTGGACCGAATTGGGGGCCGGGGAGCTGCTTTTT. As protein: CAWTELGAGELLF.

The V call is TRBV2, the J call TRBJ2-7; 7 nucleotides match TRBD2. CDR3 length: 14 residues. J gave up 3 bases and V 4 bases, and 6 bases lay outside the gene matches. Germline-derived CDR1 and CDR2 are SNHLY and FYNNEI. Here the CDR3 reads CASSVGGESYEQYF. The CDR3 DNA reads as TGTGCCAGCAGTGTGGGGGGGGAGAGCTACGAGCAGTACTTC.

The chain combines TRBV6-5 with TRBJ1-2; 10 nucleotides agree with TRBD1. Germline V gene sequence: CDR1 MNHEY, CDR2 SVGAGI. The CDR3 covers 14 residues. Unmatched junction bases numbered 1, after V lost 2 bases and J lost 4 bases. This CDR3 is CASSYRTGGYGYTF. CDR3 DNA: TGTGCCAGCAGTTACAGGACAGGGGGCTATGGCTACACCTTC.

This clone was counted only a few times. The chain recombines TRBV7-3 with TRBJ2-1, with TRBD1 identical over 9 bases. CDR1 is SGHTA, CDR2 FQGTGA, per germline. The length of the CDR3 is 14 residues. V lost 6 bases to trimming and J lost 8 bases; unmatched junction nucleotides: 8. Here the CDR3 DNA reads TGTGCCAGCAGTCCGGGACAGGGTTTCGATGAGCAGTTCTTC. Its protein product is CASSPGQGFDEQFF.

V is TRBV11-2 and J is TRBJ2-3; 8 bases are a match to TRBD1. The length of the CDR3 is 17 residues. V lost 4 bases, J lost 2 bases, and 11 bases stayed unmatched. In germline, CDR1 is SGHAT, CDR2 FQNNGV. The CDR3 reads CASSSTNRDRNTDTQYF. CDR3 coding DNA: TGTGCCAGCAGCTCTACTAATCGGGACAGGAACACAGATACGCAGTATTTT.

This clone was observed a handful of times. The rearrangement uses TRBV6-1 and TRBJ2-7; no definite D call. V was pared by 2 bases and J by 2 bases, with 7 bases between. The CDR3 length is 13 residues. Germline CDR1 reads MNHNS; CDR2 reads SASEGT. For the CDR3, the DNA is TGTGCCAGCAGTGAATGGCAGGCCTACGAGCAGTACTTC. Protein sequence: CASSEWQAYEQYF.

This clone was observed a handful of times. The gene calls are TRBV2 and TRBJ1-3, with 9 bases lining up with TRBD1. Looked up from germline, CDR1 is SNHLY and CDR2 is FYNNEI. The CDR3 spans 14 residues. Trimming removed 10 bases from V and 4 bases from J; junction bases left unmatched: 8. CDR3 coding DNA: TGTGCCAACGGACAGGGGAGGAAAGGAAACACCATATATTTT. It is translated as CANGQGRKGNTIYF.

This chain joins TRBV9 and TRBJ2-5; D possibly corresponds to TRBD2 (6 bases). CDR1 is SGDLS, CDR2 YYNGEE, per germline. CDR3 size: 14 residues. V was trimmed by 0 bases and J by 5 bases, leaving 11 bases between them. The CDR3 protein is CASSVVGGAETQYF. CDR3 nucleotide sequence: TGTGCCAGCAGCGTAGTCGGAGGGGCCGAGACCCAGTACTTC.